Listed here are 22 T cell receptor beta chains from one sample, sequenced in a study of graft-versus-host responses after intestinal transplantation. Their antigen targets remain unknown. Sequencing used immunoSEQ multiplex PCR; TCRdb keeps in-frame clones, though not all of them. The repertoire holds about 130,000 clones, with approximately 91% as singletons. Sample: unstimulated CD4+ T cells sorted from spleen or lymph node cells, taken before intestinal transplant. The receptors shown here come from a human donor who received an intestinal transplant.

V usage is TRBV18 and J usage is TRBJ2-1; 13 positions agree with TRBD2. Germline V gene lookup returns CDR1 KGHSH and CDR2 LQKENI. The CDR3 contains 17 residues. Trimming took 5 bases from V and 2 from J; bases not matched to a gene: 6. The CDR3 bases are TGTGCCAGCTCAACACGGACTAGCGGGGGTCCCTACAATGAGCAGTTCTTC. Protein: CASSTRTSGGPYNEQFF.

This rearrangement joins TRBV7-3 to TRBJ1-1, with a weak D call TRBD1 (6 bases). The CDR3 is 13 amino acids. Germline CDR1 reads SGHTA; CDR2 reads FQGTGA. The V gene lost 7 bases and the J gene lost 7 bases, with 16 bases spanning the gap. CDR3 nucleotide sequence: TGTGCCAGCAACGCTGGAGGGGGTGGTGAAGCTTTCTTT. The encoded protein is CASNAGGGGEAFF.

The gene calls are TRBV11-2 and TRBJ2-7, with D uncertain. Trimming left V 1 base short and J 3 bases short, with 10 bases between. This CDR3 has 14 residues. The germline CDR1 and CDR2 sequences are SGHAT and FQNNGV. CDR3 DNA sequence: TGTGCCAGCAGCTTAGTTGTTGGCGGCTACGAGCAGTACTTC. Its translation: CASSLVVGGYEQYF.

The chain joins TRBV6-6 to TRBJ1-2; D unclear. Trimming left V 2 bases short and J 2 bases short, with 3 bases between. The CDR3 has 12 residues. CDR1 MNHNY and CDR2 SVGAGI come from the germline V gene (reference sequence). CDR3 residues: CASSYTNYGYTF. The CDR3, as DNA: TGTGCCAGCAGTTACACAAACTATGGCTACACCTTC.

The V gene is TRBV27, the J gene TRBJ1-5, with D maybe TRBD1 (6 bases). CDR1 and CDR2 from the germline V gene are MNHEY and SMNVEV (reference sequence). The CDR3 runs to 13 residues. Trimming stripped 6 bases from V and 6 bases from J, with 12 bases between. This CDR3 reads CASRYRVGQPQHF. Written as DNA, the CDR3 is TGTGCCAGCAGATACAGGGTTGGTCAGCCCCAGCATTTT.

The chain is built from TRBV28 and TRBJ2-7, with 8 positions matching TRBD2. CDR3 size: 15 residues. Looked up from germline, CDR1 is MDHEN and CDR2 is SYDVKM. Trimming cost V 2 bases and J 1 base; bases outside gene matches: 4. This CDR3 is CASSLDGRDSYEQYF. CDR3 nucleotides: TGTGCCAGCAGTTTAGACGGGAGGGATTCCTACGAGCAGTACTTC. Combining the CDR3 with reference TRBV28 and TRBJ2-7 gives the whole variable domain DVKVTQSSRYLVKRTGEKVFLECVQDMDHENMFWYRQDPGLGLRLIYFSYDVKMKEKGDIPEGYSVSREKKERFSLILESASTNQTSMYLCASSLDGRDSYEQYFGPGTRLTVT.

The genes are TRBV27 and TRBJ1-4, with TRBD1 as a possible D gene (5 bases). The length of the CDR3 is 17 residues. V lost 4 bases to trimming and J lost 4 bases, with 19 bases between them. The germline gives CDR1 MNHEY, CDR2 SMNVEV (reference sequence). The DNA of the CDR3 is TGTGCCAGCAGTTCGTCAGGGTACTCTATTCTTAATGAAAAACTGTTTTTT. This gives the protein CASSSSGYSILNEKLFF.

Here the CDR3 reads CASSLIFQGKETQYF. CDR3 DNA sequence: TGTGCCAGCAGCTTGATCTTTCAGGGAAAAGAGACCCAGTACTTC. The rearrangement uses TRBV5-6 and TRBJ2-5; perhaps TRBD1 as D (5 bases). The CDR3 covers 15 residues. V was pared by 1 base and J by 3 bases, with 13 bases between. Germline CDR1 SGHDT, CDR2 YYEEEE.

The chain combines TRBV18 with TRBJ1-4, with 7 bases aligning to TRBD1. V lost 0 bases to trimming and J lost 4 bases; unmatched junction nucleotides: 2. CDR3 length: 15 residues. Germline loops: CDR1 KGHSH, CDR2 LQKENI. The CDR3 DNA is TGTGCCAGCTCACCACCGGGACAGCTTAATGAAAAACTGTTTTTT. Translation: CASSPPGQLNEKLFF.

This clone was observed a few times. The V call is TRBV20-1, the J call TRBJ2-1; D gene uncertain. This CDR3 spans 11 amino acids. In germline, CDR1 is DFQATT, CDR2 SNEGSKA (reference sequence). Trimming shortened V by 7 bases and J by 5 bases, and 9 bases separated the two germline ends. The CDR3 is CSVYSNNEQFF. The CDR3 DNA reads TGCAGTGTGTACAGTAACAATGAGCAGTTCTTC.

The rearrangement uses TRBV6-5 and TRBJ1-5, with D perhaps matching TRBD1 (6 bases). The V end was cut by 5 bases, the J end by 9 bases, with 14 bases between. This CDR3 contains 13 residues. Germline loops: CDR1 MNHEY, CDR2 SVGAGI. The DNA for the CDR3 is TGTGCCAGCAGTGAAGTATGGGGGCGGCCCCAGCATTTT. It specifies CASSEVWGRPQHF.

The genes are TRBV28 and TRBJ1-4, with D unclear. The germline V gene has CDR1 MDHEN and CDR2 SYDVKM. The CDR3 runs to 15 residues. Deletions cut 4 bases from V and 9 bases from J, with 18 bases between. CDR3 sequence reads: CASSSLDSANQKLFF. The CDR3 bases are TGTGCCAGCAGTTCCCTGGACTCGGCGAATCAAAAACTGTTTTTT.

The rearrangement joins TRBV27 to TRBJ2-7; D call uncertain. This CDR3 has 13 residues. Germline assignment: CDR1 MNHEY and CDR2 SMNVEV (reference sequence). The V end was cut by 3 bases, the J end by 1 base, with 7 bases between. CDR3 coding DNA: TGTGCCAGCAGTTTTCGTGGGTCCTACGAGCAGTACTTC. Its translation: CASSFRGSYEQYF.

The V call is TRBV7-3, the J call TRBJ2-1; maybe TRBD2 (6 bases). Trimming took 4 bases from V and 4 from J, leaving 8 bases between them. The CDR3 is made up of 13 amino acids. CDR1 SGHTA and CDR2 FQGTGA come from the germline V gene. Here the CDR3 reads CASSYGGYNEQFF. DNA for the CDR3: TGTGCCAGCAGCTACGGGGGTTACAATGAGCAGTTCTTC.

The CDR3 nucleotides are TGTGCCAGCAGTTTCGGATCGGGACTAGGGGTGGTTGAGCAGTACTTC. It translates to CASSFGSGLGVVEQYF. J is TRBJ2-7 and V is TRBV27; TRBD2 matches 8 bases. This CDR3 comprises 16 residues. Per the germline V gene, CDR1 is MNHEY and CDR2 is SMNVEV (reference sequence). The V segment lost 3 bases and the J segment 7 bases; nucleotides outside the gene matches: 14.

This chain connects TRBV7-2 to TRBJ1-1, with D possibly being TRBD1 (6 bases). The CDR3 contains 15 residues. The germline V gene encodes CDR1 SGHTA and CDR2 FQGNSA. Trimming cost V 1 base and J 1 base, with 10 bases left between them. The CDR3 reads CASSLVTGWNTEAFF. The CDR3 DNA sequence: TGTGCCAGCAGCTTAGTAACAGGGTGGAACACTGAAGCTTTCTTT. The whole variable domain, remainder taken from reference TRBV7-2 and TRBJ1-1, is GAGVSQSPSNKVTEKGKDVELRCDPISGHTALYWYRQSLGQGLEFLIYFQGNSAPDKSGLPSDRFSAERTGGSVSTLTIQRTQQEDSAVYLCASSLVTGWNTEAFFGQGTRLTVV.

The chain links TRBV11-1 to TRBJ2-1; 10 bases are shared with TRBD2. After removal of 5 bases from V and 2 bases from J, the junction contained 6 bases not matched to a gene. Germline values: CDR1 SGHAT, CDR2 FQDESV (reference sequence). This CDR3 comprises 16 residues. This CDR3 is CASSRGLAGAYNEQFF. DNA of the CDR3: TGTGCCAGCAGCCGCGGTCTAGCGGGAGCCTACAATGAGCAGTTCTTC. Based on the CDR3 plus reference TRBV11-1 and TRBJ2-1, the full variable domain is EAEVAQSPRYKITEKSQAVAFWCDPISGHATLYWYRQILGQGPELLVQFQDESVVDDSQLPKDRFSAERLKGVDSTLKIQPAELGDSAMYLCASSRGLAGAYNEQFFGPGTRLTVL.

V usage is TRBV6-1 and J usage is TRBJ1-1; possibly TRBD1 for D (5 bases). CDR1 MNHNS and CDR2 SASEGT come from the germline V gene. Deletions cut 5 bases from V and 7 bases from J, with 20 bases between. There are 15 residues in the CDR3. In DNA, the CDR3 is TGTGCCAGCAGTTCCCTTGTCGGGGCGGGTGTTGAAGCTTTCTTT. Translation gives CASSSLVGAGVEAFF.

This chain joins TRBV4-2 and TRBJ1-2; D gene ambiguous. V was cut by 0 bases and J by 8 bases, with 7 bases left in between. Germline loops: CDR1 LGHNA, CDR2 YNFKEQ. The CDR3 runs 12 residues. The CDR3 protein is CASSQEGTGYTF. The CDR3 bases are TGTGCCAGCAGCCAAGAGGGCACGGGCTACACCTTC.

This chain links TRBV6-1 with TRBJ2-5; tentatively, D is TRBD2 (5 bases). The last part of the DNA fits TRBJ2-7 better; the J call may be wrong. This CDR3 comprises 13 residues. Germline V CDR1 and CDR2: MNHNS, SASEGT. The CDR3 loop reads CASSVLEDYEQYF. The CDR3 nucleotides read TGTGCCAGCAGTGTACTAGAAGACTACGAGCAGTACTTC.

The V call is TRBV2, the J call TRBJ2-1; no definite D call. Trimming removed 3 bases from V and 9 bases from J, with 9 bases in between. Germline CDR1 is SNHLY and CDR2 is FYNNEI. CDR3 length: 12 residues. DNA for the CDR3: TGTGCCAGCAGTGAGAGTCAGTCTGAGCAGTTCTTC. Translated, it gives CASSESQSEQFF.

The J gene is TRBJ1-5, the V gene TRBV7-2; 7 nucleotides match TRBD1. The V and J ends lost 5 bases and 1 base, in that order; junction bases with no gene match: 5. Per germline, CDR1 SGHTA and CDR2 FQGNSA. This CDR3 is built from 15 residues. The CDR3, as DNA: TGTGCCAGCAGCGAGGGACAGATCAGCAATCAGCCCCAGCATTTT. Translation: CASSEGQISNQPQHF.